The rows below give T cell receptor beta chains drawn from one sample of a study of OX40 agonist ivuxolimab in advanced cancers. TCRdb keeps only in-frame clones here, not all; method: immunoSEQ multiplex PCR. The table lists about 55,000 clones, approximately 80% of them singletons. Sequenced material: CD4+ or CD8+ T cells sorted from blood, taken in a trial of the OX40 agonist ivuxolimab. The receptors were gathered from an adult with an advanced solid tumor such as melanoma, head and neck, liver or kidney cancer. The CDR3 runs from the conserved cysteine through the conserved F or W. The D gene is left open where the match is weak. Clone size is stated in some rows and not others, as once, few, many or a class when expanded.

TRBJ1-2 | TRBV19 | NA | TRBD1 | TGTGCCAGTAGCACAGGGGGGGGCTATGGCTACACCTTC | CASSTGGGYGYTF
TRBJ2-1 | TRBV10-2 | NA | TRBD2 | TGCGCCAGCAGTGAAGGGCTAGCGGGACGGAATGAGCAGTTCTTC | CASSEGLAGRNEQFF
TRBJ2-2 | TRBV19 | NA | NA | TGTGCCAGTAGTATAGCTCCAGGGATGAGCACCGGGGAGCTGTTTTTT | CASSIAPGMSTGELFF
TRBJ2-7 | TRBV5-4 | NA | TRBD1 | TGTGCCAGCAGCTTGAAAGGGACAGCCCGCTTGGAGCAGTACTTC | CASSLKGTARLEQYF
TRBJ2-7 | TRBV5-1 | NA | NA | TGCGCCAGCAGCTTGGGGGGGGCGCTACGATCCTACGAGCAGTACTTC | CASSLGGALRSYEQYF
TRBJ2-5 | TRBV28 | NA | NA | TGTGCCAGCAGTTGGGGTAGGACCGGAGAGACCCAGTACTTC | CASSWGRTGETQYF
TRBJ2-7 | TRBV6-5 | few | TRBD2 | TGTGCCAGCAGCCCCCCCGGACTAGCGGCAAGGGAGCCGTACTTC | CASSPPGLAAREPYF
TRBJ2-7 | TRBV7-6 | NA | NA | TGTGCCAGCCAGGCAGCGAGCTCCTACGAGCAGTACTTC | CASQAASSYEQYF
TRBJ2-7 | TRBV11-2 | few | TRBD1 | TGTGCCAGCAGCTTTACTTCGGGACAGGGCACCGAGCAGTACTTC | CASSFTSGQGTEQYF
TRBJ2-7 | TRBV7-2 | few | TRBD2 | TGTGCCAGCAGCTACGGACTAGCGAGAAATTACGAGCAGTACTTC | CASSYGLARNYEQYF
TRBJ1-5 | TRBV27 | NA | NA | TGTGCCAGCAGTTTAGTAGGGAGTAGCAATCAGCCCCAGCATTTT | CASSLVGSSNQPQHF
TRBJ2-3 | TRBV6-1 | NA | NA | TGTGCCAGCACCTCAGGCGGTTGGGGAGATACGCAGTATTTT | CASTSGGWGDTQYF
TRBJ2-3 | TRBV19 | NA | TRBD2 | TGTGCCAGTAGTATAAGGTTGGCGGGGGGTTCAGTTACGCAGTATTTT | CASSIRLAGGSVTQYF
TRBJ2-7 | TRBV6-5 | NA | NA | TGTGCCAGCAGTTACGGGGTATTCGGGTTTTACGAGCAGTACTTC | CASSYGVFGFYEQYF
TRBJ1-4 | TRBV18 | NA | NA | TGTGCCAGCAGGGAGGTTTTAGATGAAAAACTGTTTTTT | CASREVLDEKLFF
TRBJ2-1 | TRBV6-7 | few | NA | TGTGCCAGCAGTTCTAGCAATGAGCAGTTCTTC | CASSSSNEQFF
TRBJ2-7 | TRBV10-1 | few | NA | TGCGCCAGCAGTGCTACAGGGAGAGAGCAGTACTTC | CASSATGREQYF
TRBJ2-1 | TRBV7-2 | NA | TRBD2 | TGTGCCAGCAGCTTAATGGCTGGGGGACTAGGGAATGAGCAGTTCTTC | CASSLMAGGLGNEQFF
TRBJ2-5 | TRBV21-1 | NA | NA | TGTGCCGCTTGGACAGGGGGGTTGGAGACCCAGTACTTC | CAAWTGGLETQYF
TRBJ2-3 | TRBV12-5 | once | NA | TGTGCTAGTGGCATGGGCCAAGAACGGATAGATACGCAGTATTTT | CASGMGQERIDTQYF
TRBJ2-3 | TRBV5-1 | NA | TRBD2 | TGCGCCAGCAGCTTGGACGGGGCGGGAGGGCCCCCAGATACGCAGTATTTT | CASSLDGAGGPPDTQYF
TRBJ2-5 | TRBV2 | NA | TRBD1 | TGTGCCAGCAGGAAAAGAGGGGGCGGCCAAGAGACCCAGTACTTC | CASRKRGGGQETQYF
TRBJ1-2 | TRBV5-5 | NA | NA | TGTGCCAGCAGCTTGGAATCATCAGGGATCTATGGCTACACCTTC | CASSLESSGIYGYTF
TRBJ1-2 | TRBV6-1 | NA | NA | TGTGCCAGCAGTGACTGGGCGGACTATGGCTACACCTTC | CASSDWADYGYTF
TRBJ1-2 | TRBV2 | NA | TRBD1 | TGTGCCAGCAGCCGGGACAGGGTCATGGGCTATGGCTACACCTTC | CASSRDRVMGYGYTF
TRBJ2-7 | TRBV7-9 | NA | TRBD2 | TGTGCCAGCCAACCCGGGGGGGGGAGACGAAGATCCTACGAGCAGTACTTC | CASQPGGGRRRSYEQYF
TRBJ1-6 | TRBV28 | few | TRBD1 | TGTGCCATCCTTCCCTCACCCGGGACAGGGGGTGATTCACCCCTCCACTTT | CAILPSPGTGGDSPLHF
TRBJ1-6 | TRBV6-6 | once | TRBD1 | TGTGCCAGCAGGCCGGGACAGGGTGCTTCACCCCTCCACTTT | CASRPGQGASPLHF
TRBJ2-1 | TRBV7-2 | NA | NA | TGTGCCAGCAGCTTGGTCGGGTACAATGAGCAGTTCTTC | CASSLVGYNEQFF
TRBJ1-1 | TRBV7-2 | NA | NA | TGTGCCAGCAGACGCGCGGGGACCCAAGCTTTCTTT | CASRRAGTQAFF
TRBJ2-2 | TRBV6-5 | NA | NA | TGTGCCACCGAACTCGGACAGACCTACACCGGGGAGCTGTTTTTT | CATELGQTYTGELFF
TRBJ1-1 | TRBV2 | NA | NA | TGTGCCAGCACTGTCGAGCTCCTCCTAGGGCGGAACACTGAAGCTTTCTTT | CASTVELLLGRNTEAFF
TRBJ1-6 | TRBV2 | NA | NA | TGTGCCAGCTCCCTTCGACGCAGAGATAATTCACCCCTCCACTTT | CASSLRRRDNSPLHF
TRBJ1-2 | TRBV13 | NA | NA | TGTGCCAGCAGCCCAGACAGGTACTATGGCTACACCTTC | CASSPDRYYGYTF
TRBJ2-7 | TRBV11-2 | NA | TRBD2 | TGTGCCAGCAGCTTAAGCACTAGCGGGATCTACGAGCAGTACTTC | CASSLSTSGIYEQYF
TRBJ2-1 | TRBV28 | NA | NA | TGTGCCAGCAGCCCACAGGTGGGAGGTTCCGTGCAGTTCTTC | CASSPQVGGSVQFF
TRBJ1-5 | TRBV5-4 | NA | NA | TGTGCCAGCAGCTTGGGGCCTACCTCTGATCAGCCCCAGCATTTT | CASSLGPTSDQPQHF
TRBJ1-2 | TRBV19 | NA | NA | TGTGCCAGTAGTCCCCGGAGAGACGGCTACACCTTC | CASSPRRDGYTF
TRBJ2-2 | TRBV19 | NA | NA | TGTGCCAGTAGTACAGGGAACACCGGGGAGCTGTTTTTT | CASSTGNTGELFF
TRBJ1-4 | TRBV15 | NA | NA | TGTGCCACCAGCAGAGCAGGGTCTGGTGAAAAACTGTTTTTT | CATSRAGSGEKLFF
TRBJ1-1 | TRBV6-5 | NA | NA | TGTGCCAGCAGTCAATCTGGACGGGAAGCTTTCTTT | CASSQSGREAFF
TRBJ2-6 | TRBV4-1 | once | NA | TGCGCCAGCAGCCAAGATTCGTGGGGTTCCGGGGCCAACGTCCTGACTTTC | CASSQDSWGSGANVLTF
TRBJ2-3 | TRBV6-1 | NA | NA | TGTGCCAGCAGGGCGGGACTCGCTACGCAGTATTTT | CASRAGLATQYF
TRBJ1-4 | TRBV7-8 | NA | NA | TGTGCCAGCAGCTTTGGAGGGGCGGCTAATGAAAAACTGTTTTTT | CASSFGGAANEKLFF
TRBJ2-5 | TRBV18 | NA | NA | TGTGCCAGCTCACCACCGCAGAGACAAGAGACCCAGTACTTC | CASSPPQRQETQYF
TRBJ2-3 | TRBV19 | once | TRBD2 | TGTGCCACCAAGATAGCGGGAGGAACAGATACGCAGTATTTT | CATKIAGGTDTQYF
TRBJ2-3 | TRBV11-2 | NA | NA | TGTGCCAGCAGCTTGCGAGACGGGGGACATAGCACAGATACGCAGTATTTT | CASSLRDGGHSTDTQYF
TRBJ2-7 | TRBV5-6 | NA | TRBD2 | TGTGCCAGCAGCTTGGGTACTAGCGGGAGTGTACCTTCCTACGAGCAGTACTTC | CASSLGTSGSVPSYEQYF
TRBJ1-2 | TRBV2 | once | NA | TGTGCCAGCGAGATGGGAGATGGCTACACCTTC | CASEMGDGYTF
TRBJ1-6 | TRBV19 | NA | NA | TGTGCCAGTACCCCGACAGATGGGGGGGGAACCTATAATTCACCCCTCCACTTT | CASTPTDGGGTYNSPLHF
TRBJ1-2 | TRBV6-1 | NA | TRBD1 | TGTGCCAGCAGTGCCGCCAGGGGGCGAACGGCCTATGGCTACACCTTC | CASSAARGRTAYGYTF
TRBJ1-3 | TRBV19 | NA | NA | TGTGCCAGTAGTATTGGCAGCTCTGGAAACACCATATATTTT | CASSIGSSGNTIYF
TRBJ2-5 | TRBV18 | once | TRBD2 | TGTGCCAGCTCACCACCGGGCCTAGCGGGGCAAGAGACCCAGTACTTC | CASSPPGLAGQETQYF
TRBJ1-5 | TRBV19 | NA | TRBD1 | TGTGCCAGTAGTATAGATCTATTAGGACAGGGAGGTCAGCCCCAGCATTTT | CASSIDLLGQGGQPQHF